Following are 2 T cell receptor beta chains from one sample sequenced in a study of blood T cell repertoires in COVID-19. Measured with immunoSEQ multiplex PCR; TCRdb has only the in-frame clones, and not every one. There are 110,000 to 150,000 clones in the sample; 75% to 90% occur only once, and over 2.5% lies in the top ten. Sequencing was done on a sample of peripheral blood. The receptors stem from a man aged 55 to 70 with active or convalescent COVID-19.

The gene calls are TRBV6-5 and TRBJ2-2; tentatively, D is TRBD1 (6 bases). V was cut by 5 bases and J by 3 bases, with 7 bases left in between. From germline, CDR1 is MNHEY and CDR2 SVGAGI. This CDR3 comprises 13 residues. Here the CDR3 reads CASSHRDTGELFF. CDR3 bases: TGTGCCAGCAGTCACAGGGACACCGGGGAGCTGTTTTTT.

This chain joins TRBV2 and TRBJ1-3, with a tentative D call TRBD1 (5 bases). The germline gives CDR1 SNHLY, CDR2 FYNNEI. The germline V and J ends were trimmed by 3 bases and 2 bases, with 8 bases remaining between them. The CDR3 has 14 residues. The CDR3 region has the DNA TGTGCCAGCAGTGAGCGGGGACCTGGAAACACCATATATTTT. Protein product: CASSERGPGNTIYF. Full variable domain (outside the CDR3, taken from reference TRBV2 and TRBJ1-3): EPEVTQTPSHQVTQMGQEVILRCVPISNHLYFYWYRQILGQKVEFLVSFYNNEISEKSEIFDDQFSVERPDGSNFTLKIRSTKLEDSAMYFCASSERGPGNTIYFGEGSWLTVV.